The 5 T cell receptor beta chains below all came from one sample that was sequenced in a study of T-cell reconstitution after alpha-beta-depleted transplantation in children. As it was prepared, the TCRbeta library received unique molecular identifiers. MiXCR was run by TCRdb on the PCR reads, yielding one entry per CDR3 protein. The table has about 300,000 distinct CDR3 sequences, around 9.1% seen once. The material sequenced was PBMCs, taken before TCRalphabeta/CD19-depleted stem cell transplant. The receptors were sampled from a boy in the first two years of life with acute myeloid leukemia, due to receive a stem cell transplant.

This clonotype was detected ten times or more. The CDR3 sequence is CASSQGQGISPLHF. The CDR3 bases are TGTGCCAGCAGCCAGGGACAGGGGATTTCACCCCTCCACTTT. The chain uses TRBV12-3 or TRBV12-4 and TRBJ1-6; 10 positions match TRBD1. The CDR3 extends over 14 amino acids. V was clipped by 6 bases and J by 9 bases; unmatched bases: 5.

The table lists this clonotype with many counts. The gene calls are TRBV28 and TRBJ2-7, with TRBD1 as a possible D gene (5 bases). Trimming left V 3 bases short and J 6 bases short, with 12 bases between. Per the germline V gene, CDR1 is MDHEN and CDR2 is SYDVKM. The CDR3 runs to 13 residues. CDR3 sequence: CASSLQGIFEQYF. The DNA of the CDR3 is TGTGCCAGCAGTTTGCAGGGTATCTTCGAGCAGTACTTC.

This clonotype has at least ten counts. The rearrangement joins TRBV12-3 or TRBV12-4 to TRBJ1-2; the D is unclear. The CDR3 sequence is 15 residues long. Trimming shortened V by 3 bases and J by 4 bases, and 15 bases separated the two germline ends. The CDR3 region has the DNA TGTGCCAGCAGTTTTTCGACGGGCAGGAGCTATGGCTACACCTTC. Its protein product is CASSFSTGRSYGYTF.

This clonotype was counted ten times or more. The V and J genes are TRBV7-9 and TRBJ1-3, with D perhaps TRBD1 (5 bases). CDR1 is SEHNR, CDR2 FQNEAQ, per germline (reference sequence). This CDR3 comprises 16 residues. Trimming stripped 5 bases from V and 1 base from J, with 15 bases between. This CDR3 is CASSTPEGPSGNTIYF. The CDR3, as DNA: TGTGCCAGCAGCACTCCGGAGGGGCCGTCTGGAAACACCATATATTTT.

As to this clonotype: A read error may be the cause here, since a much bigger clone is one base away. The V call is TRBV12-3 or TRBV12-4, the J call TRBJ2-1, with 11 bases lining up with TRBD2. The CDR3 spans 14 residues. The J segment lost 8 bases and the V segment lost 6 bases, leaving 6 bases of the junction unmatched. CDR3 nucleotides: TGTGCCAGCAGACTAGCGGGAGCGCCCCATGAGCAGTTCTTC. Translating gives CASRLAGAPHEQFF.